Here is one TCR beta chain with its context. Its target is not known. This sample is part of a study of shared clonotypes between healthy human individuals. The overall study: CD8 memory received one plate per donor, CD8 naive two, CD4 memory three and CD4 naive three.

The CDR3 runs 12 residues. General study points: Clonotypes shared by all four sorted-subset donors had higher generation probabilities than non-shared clonotypes. What limited the represented genetic and exposure-history diversity was the small number of donors.

Here immunoSEQ multiplex PCR was the method, and the copy in TCRdb shows in-frame clones only, minus some. Altogether 150,000 to 200,000 clones are present, about 66% being singletons, with the ten largest covering more than 9%. The donors were adults (healthy and HIV-negative) with no recent acute infections or vaccinations. The sequence came from a young man in good health. The chain couples TRBV7-5 to TRBJ2-7; the DNA was not used to check the table's D call, TRBD1. TRBV7-5 is an annotated pseudogene. Sequenced input: memory CD4+ T cells sorted from blood. As to subset: CD45RA-negative fraction. The CDR3 DNA sequence: TGTGCCAGCAGCCCCAACACCTACGAGCAGTACTTC. Translating it yields CASSPNTYEQYF.